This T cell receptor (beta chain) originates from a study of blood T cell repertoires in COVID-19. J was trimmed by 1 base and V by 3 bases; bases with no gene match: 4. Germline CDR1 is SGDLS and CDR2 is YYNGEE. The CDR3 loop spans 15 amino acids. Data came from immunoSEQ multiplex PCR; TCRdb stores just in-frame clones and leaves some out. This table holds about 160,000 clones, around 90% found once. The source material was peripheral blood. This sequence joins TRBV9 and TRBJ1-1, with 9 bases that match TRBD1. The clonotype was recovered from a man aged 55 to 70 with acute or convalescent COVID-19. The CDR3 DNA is TGTGCCAGCAGCGCACAGGGGGCTTCGAACACTGAAGCTTTCTTT. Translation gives CASSAQGASNTEAFF.